These 17 T cell receptor beta chains were sequenced from one sample in a study of blood T cell repertoires in COVID-19. The table came from immunoSEQ multiplex PCR; TCRdb's copy has only in-frame clones and leaves some out. Here the sample spans about 200,000 clones, under 90% being singletons. The sample taken for sequencing was PBMCs or T cells enriched from blood (not recorded which). The receptors here all came from a woman between 45 and 60 years old with acute COVID-19.

Details on this clone: Other DNA sequences from this sample encode an identical CDR3 as well. The rearrangement links TRBV11-2 to TRBJ1-2; 7 bases are shared with TRBD1. This CDR3 is built from 13 residues. V gave up 5 bases and J gave up 0 bases; unmatched junction bases: 0. Germline V gene data show CDR1 as SGHAT and CDR2 as FQNNGV. This chain's CDR3 is CASSQGANYGYTF. The CDR3 DNA sequence: TGTGCCAGCAGCCAGGGGGCTAACTATGGCTACACCTTC.

The chain combines TRBV18 with TRBJ2-7; D ambiguous. Looked up from germline, CDR1 is KGHSH and CDR2 is LQKENI. Trimming stripped 0 bases from V and 4 bases from J, with 13 bases between. The CDR3 consists of 15 residues. The CDR3 region has the DNA TGTGCCAGCTCACCACCGGCAGGTGCCACTTACGAGCAGTACTTC. This codes for CASSPPAGATYEQYF.

The chain carries TRBV28 and TRBJ1-2; 9 bases line up with TRBD1. Germline V gives CDR1 MDHEN, CDR2 SYDVKM. The J segment lost 0 bases and the V segment lost 1 base, leaving 12 bases of the junction unmatched. The CDR3 runs 19 residues. The CDR3 nucleotides read TGTGCCAGCAGTTTATCCCTACAGGGGGCGGAGGTGGCTAACTATGGCTACACCTTC. Protein: CASSLSLQGAEVANYGYTF.

The table lists this clone with a count of one. The chain couples TRBV30 to TRBJ2-1, with D possibly TRBD1 on 8 matching bases. Germline V CDR1 and CDR2: GTSNPN, SVGIG (reference sequence). The V gene lost 4 bases and the J gene lost 3 bases, with 13 bases spanning the gap. This CDR3 has 14 amino acids. This CDR3 is CAWNRGGNYNEQFF. The CDR3 nucleotides read TGTGCCTGGAACAGGGGGGGGAACTACAATGAGCAGTTCTTC. The whole variable domain, filled in from reference TRBV30 and TRBJ2-1, reads SQTIHQWPATLVQPVGSPLSLECTVEGTSNPNLYWYRQAAGRGLQLLFYSVGIGQISSEVPQNLSASRPQDRQFILSSKKLLLSDSGFYLCAWNRGGNYNEQFFGPGTRLTVL.

The chain couples TRBV28 to TRBJ2-7; 8 positions match TRBD2. The V gene end was trimmed by 5 bases and the J gene end by 5 bases; junction bases not matched to a gene: 14. This CDR3 region has 16 residues. Germline V CDR1 and CDR2: MDHEN, SYDVKM. For the CDR3, the DNA is TGTGCCAGCAGTAAACAGGGCGTCGGGAGGGGAAACGAGCAGTACTTC. Translating gives CASSKQGVGRGNEQYF. The variable domain in full, with the rest retrieved from reference TRBV28 and TRBJ2-7, is DVKVTQSSRYLVKRTGEKVFLECVQDMDHENMFWYRQDPGLGLRLIYFSYDVKMKEKGDIPEGYSVSREKKERFSLILESASTNQTSMYLCASSKQGVGRGNEQYFGPGTRLTVT.

The chain employs TRBV14 and TRBJ1-2; a possible D gene is TRBD1 (5 bases). Trimming shortened V by 5 bases and J by 6 bases, and 19 bases separated the two germline ends. Germline lookup yields CDR1 SGHDN and CDR2 FVKESK. The CDR3 contains 15 residues. CDR3 protein: CASSLYGGGTNGYTF. In nucleotides, the CDR3 is TGTGCCAGCAGCTTATACGGTGGAGGGACGAATGGCTACACCTTC.

V gene TRBV19 combines with J gene TRBJ1-5; TRBD1 is a possible D gene (6 bases). CDR3 length: 15 residues. Trimming stripped 3 bases from V and 4 bases from J, with 13 bases between. Germline lookup yields CDR1 LNHDA and CDR2 SQIVND (reference sequence). The CDR3 sequence is CASSMTDSSNQPQHF. The CDR3 DNA is TGTGCCAGTAGTATGACGGACAGCTCAAATCAGCCCCAGCATTTT.

This chain joins TRBV3-1 (or the pseudogene TRBV3-2) and TRBJ2-2, with TRBD1 as a possible D gene (6 bases). V was cut by 3 bases and J by 6 bases, with 14 bases left in between. Germline V lookup: CDR1 LGHDT, CDR2 YNNKEL (reference sequence). CDR3 length equals 15 residues. CDR3 nucleotide sequence: TGTGCCAGCAGCCATACACAGGGACGGGCCGGGGAGCTGTTTTTT. This encodes CASSHTQGRAGELFF.

The chain combines TRBV28 with TRBJ1-5; TRBD1 matches 11 bases. This CDR3 contains 15 residues. The ends lost 6 bases at V and 7 bases at J; junction bases unmatched: 8. The V gene's germline CDR1 is MDHEN and CDR2 SYDVKM. The CDR3 protein is CASRQRTGGRQPQHF. The CDR3 region has the DNA TGTGCCAGCAGGCAACGGACAGGGGGCAGGCAGCCCCAGCATTTT.

V gene TRBV7-2 combines with J gene TRBJ2-3, with D perhaps TRBD2 (5 bases). Germline CDR1 reads SGHTA; CDR2 reads FQGNSA. The germline V and J ends were trimmed by 3 bases and 6 bases, with 13 bases remaining between them. The CDR3 length is 14 residues. CDR3 loop: CASSLNTRVDTQYF. In nucleotides, the CDR3 is TGTGCCAGCAGCTTGAACACGAGGGTGGATACGCAGTATTTT. The entire variable domain, with the rest obtained from reference TRBV7-2 and TRBJ2-3, is as follows: GAGVSQSPSNKVTEKGKDVELRCDPISGHTALYWYRQSLGQGLEFLIYFQGNSAPDKSGLPSDRFSAERTGGSVSTLTIQRTQQEDSAVYLCASSLNTRVDTQYFGPGTRLTVL.

This rearrangement joins TRBV27 to TRBJ2-3; D ambiguous. The CDR3 contains 14 residues. Germline V CDR1 and CDR2: MNHEY, SMNVEV (reference sequence). V shed 4 bases and J shed 9 bases, with 17 bases lying between them. CDR3 amino acids: CASSSTPKTRTQYF. In DNA, the CDR3 is TGTGCCAGCAGTTCAACCCCGAAGACACGAACGCAGTATTTT.

The chain combines TRBV7-2 with TRBJ2-3, with TRBD1 identical over 10 bases. V lost 6 bases and J lost 4; bases outside the gene matches: 4. CDR3 length: 14 amino acids. Germline V gives CDR1 SGHTA, CDR2 FQGNSA. The CDR3 spells CASRRTGGSDTQYF. CDR3 coding DNA: TGTGCCAGCAGGAGGACAGGGGGGTCAGATACGCAGTATTTT. Full variable domain (outside the CDR3, taken from reference TRBV7-2 and TRBJ2-3): GAGVSQSPSNKVTEKGKDVELRCDPISGHTALYWYRQSLGQGLEFLIYFQGNSAPDKSGLPSDRFSAERTGGSVSTLTIQRTQQEDSAVYLCASRRTGGSDTQYFGPGTRLTVL.

The rearrangement joins TRBV5-1 to TRBJ2-5; TRBD1 matches 8 bases. Germline V gene sequence: CDR1 SGHRS, CDR2 YFSETQ. The J segment lost 3 bases and the V segment lost 4 bases, leaving 8 bases of the junction unmatched. The CDR3 totals 15 residues. The CDR3 sequence: CASSRQGTGEETQYF. The CDR3, as DNA: TGCGCCAGCAGCCGCCAGGGGACAGGTGAAGAGACCCAGTACTTC.

The chain combines TRBV10-3 with TRBJ1-2, with D maybe TRBD1 (5 bases). The CDR3 extends over 12 amino acids. Trimming removed 11 bases from V and 8 bases from J, with 18 bases in between. Germline lookup yields CDR1 ENHRY and CDR2 SYGVKD. Here the CDR3 DNA reads TGTGCCTCAACGGAGGGGTCCTGGGGCTACACCTTC. Translation gives CASTEGSWGYTF.

The chain joins TRBV9 to TRBJ1-1; 11 bases match TRBD1. This CDR3 spans 16 amino acids. Germline V gives CDR1 SGDLS, CDR2 YYNGEE. Trimming at V came to 4 bases and at J to 2 bases, leaving 7 bases not matched to a gene. In nucleotides, the CDR3 is TGTGCCAGCAGCCCACGGGACAGGGGGGGAAACACTGAAGCTTTCTTT. Its translation: CASSPRDRGGNTEAFF.

The chain links TRBV6-5 to TRBJ2-5; 12 bases align to TRBD1. The junction had 6 bases not matched to a gene; V was cut back by 6 bases and J by 4 bases. Germline values: CDR1 MNHEY, CDR2 SVGAGI. The CDR3 loop spans 15 amino acids. The CDR3: CASSPGDRGRETQYF. CDR3 nucleotide sequence: TGTGCCAGCAGCCCCGGGGACAGGGGGCGAGAGACCCAGTACTTC.

This clone was seen a few times. J is TRBJ1-3 and V is TRBV7-2; D remains ambiguous. Trimming took 7 bases from V and 0 from J, leaving 10 bases between them. The CDR3 has 14 amino acids. Looked up from germline, CDR1 is SGHTA and CDR2 is FQGNSA. CDR3 sequence reads: CASKTDLSGNTIYF. As DNA, the CDR3 is TGTGCCAGCAAAACAGACCTCTCTGGAAACACCATATATTTT.